Listed below are T cell receptor beta chains from one sample, sequenced in a study of technical replicates of blood from several donors. Repertoires were generated with immunoSEQ multiplex PCR, while TCRdb's copy carries only in-frame clones and drops some. This table has 80,000 to 85,000 clones, about 89% appearing once. Sequencing was done on a sample of T cells isolated from PBMCs. The receptors were sampled from a human donor in good health. Each CDR3 is given with its conserved first and last residue. Each record gives: D gene, V gene, CDR3 length, clone size, J gene, CDR3 protein, CDR3 DNA. D genes are given only for firm matches. Expanded clones are given a class, and other clones once, few, many or no size at all.

TRBD1	TRBV5-8	17	-	TRBJ1-1	CASSFSLGQGPNTEAFF	TGTGCCAGCAGCTTTAGCCTAGGACAGGGGCCGAACACTGAAGCTTTCTTT
-	TRBV28	15	-	TRBJ2-5	CASSHGQIAQETQYF	TGTGCCAGCAGTCACGGACAGATTGCCCAAGAGACCCAGTACTTC
TRBD1	TRBV6-5	14	-	TRBJ1-3	CASSFRGPGNTIYF	TGTGCCAGCAGTTTCAGGGGGCCTGGAAACACCATATATTTT
TRBD2	TRBV9	15	-	TRBJ2-7	CASSVSGRGDYEQYF	TGTGCCAGCAGCGTTAGCGGGAGGGGTGACTACGAGCAGTACTTC
TRBD2	TRBV7-2	14	-	TRBJ2-1	CASSPGLGDNEQFF	TGTGCCAGCAGCCCGGGACTAGGGGACAATGAGCAGTTCTTC
TRBD2	TRBV2	15	-	TRBJ2-7	CASRGLASSPYEQYF	TGTGCCAGCAGGGGACTAGCGAGTAGCCCCTACGAGCAGTACTTC
TRBD1	TRBV27	15	-	TRBJ1-2	CASSFWQGAFYGYTF	TGTGCCAGCAGTTTTTGGCAGGGGGCTTTCTATGGCTACACCTTC
TRBD2	TRBV9	15	-	TRBJ2-1	CASSPLAGGYNEQFF	TGTGCCAGCAGCCCCTTGGCGGGAGGGTACAATGAGCAGTTCTTC
TRBD2	TRBV9	15	-	TRBJ2-7	CASSAIAGEGYEQYF	TGTGCCAGCAGCGCGATAGCGGGAGAAGGTTACGAGCAGTACTTC
TRBD1	TRBV7-9	14	-	TRBJ1-2	CASSRTGGNYGYTF	TGTGCCAGCAGTCGGACAGGGGGAAACTATGGCTACACCTTC
-	TRBV4-2	15	-	TRBJ2-5	CASSPTPLAGETQYF	TGTGCCAGCAGCCCCACGCCGCTAGCCGGGGAGACCCAGTACTTC
-	TRBV7-8	13	-	TRBJ2-1	CASSLATSHEQFF	TGTGCCAGCAGCTTGGCCACTAGCCATGAGCAGTTCTTC
TRBD2	TRBV9	18	-	TRBJ2-3	CASSLPPVAGAGTDTQYF	TGTGCCAGCAGCCTACCACCCGTAGCGGGAGCCGGGACAGATACGCAGTATTTT
-	TRBV27	15	-	TRBJ2-7	CASSSPGGVAYEQYF	TGTGCCAGCAGTTCCCCTGGAGGGGTGGCCTACGAGCAGTACTTC
-	TRBV4-1	14	-	TRBJ1-2	CASSQGLGSYGYTF	TGCGCCAGCAGCCAAGGCCTGGGGAGCTATGGCTACACCTTC
-	TRBV6-5	13	-	TRBJ1-1	CASRGGGTTEAFF	TGTGCCAGCAGGGGAGGGGGGACCACTGAAGCTTTCTTT
-	TRBV5-4	13	-	TRBJ1-1	CASSLGGGTEAFF	TGTGCCAGCAGCTTGGGGGGGGGCACTGAAGCTTTCTTT
TRBD1	TRBV9	16	once	TRBJ2-7	CASSAGAGQGSYEQYF	TGTGCCAGCAGCGCGGGGGCTGGACAGGGTTCCTACGAGCAGTACTTC
-	TRBV10-1	14	once	TRBJ2-5	CASSDYEYQETQYF	TGCGCCAGCAGTGATTACGAGTACCAAGAGACCCAGTACTTC
TRBD1	TRBV19	15	-	TRBJ1-5	CASSPGGISNQPQHF	TGTGCCAGTAGTCCAGGGGGGATTAGCAATCAGCCCCAGCATTTT
TRBD2	TRBV5-1	16	once	TRBJ2-3	CASSFGLAEGTDTQYF	TGCGCCAGCAGCTTTGGGCTAGCGGAGGGCACAGATACGCAGTATTTT
-	TRBV4-3	15	-	TRBJ2-7	CASSQERDSYYEQYF	TGCGCCAGCAGCCAAGAGCGGGATAGCTATTACGAGCAGTACTTC
-	TRBV6-6	14	-	TRBJ2-3	CASSRDLGTDTQYF	TGTGCCAGCAGCCGGGACTTAGGCACAGATACGCAGTATTTT
-	TRBV19	14	-	TRBJ1-2	CASSMPDRNYRYTF	TGTGCCAGTAGTATGCCTGACAGGAATTATCGCTACACCTTC
-	TRBV5-1	16	-	TRBJ1-3	CASSLVGVSSGNTIYF	TGCGCCAGCAGCTTGGTCGGAGTGAGCTCTGGAAACACCATATATTTT
-	TRBV12-2	16	-	TRBJ1-3	CASRFLCRSSGNTIYF	TGTGCAAGTCGTTTTCTTTGTAGGAGCTCTGGAAACACCATATATTTT
TRBD1	TRBV25-1	15	-	TRBJ2-3	CASSESQGASDTQYF	TGTGCCAGCAGTGAATCACAGGGGGCTTCAGATACGCAGTATTTT
-	TRBV6-5	14	-	TRBJ1-5	CASSSGLYNQPQHF	TGTGCCAGCAGTTCGGGACTCTACAATCAGCCCCAGCATTTT